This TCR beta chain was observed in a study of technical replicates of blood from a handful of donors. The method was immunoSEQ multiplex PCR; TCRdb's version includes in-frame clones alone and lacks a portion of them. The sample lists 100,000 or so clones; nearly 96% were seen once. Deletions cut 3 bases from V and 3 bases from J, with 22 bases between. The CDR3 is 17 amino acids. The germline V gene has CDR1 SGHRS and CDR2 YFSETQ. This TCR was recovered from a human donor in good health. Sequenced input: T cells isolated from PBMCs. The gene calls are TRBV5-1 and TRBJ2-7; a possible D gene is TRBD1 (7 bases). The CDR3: CASSSSPRGDRLYEQYF. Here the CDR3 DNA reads TGCGCCAGCAGCTCGTCTCCCCGCGGGGACAGACTCTACGAGCAGTACTTC.